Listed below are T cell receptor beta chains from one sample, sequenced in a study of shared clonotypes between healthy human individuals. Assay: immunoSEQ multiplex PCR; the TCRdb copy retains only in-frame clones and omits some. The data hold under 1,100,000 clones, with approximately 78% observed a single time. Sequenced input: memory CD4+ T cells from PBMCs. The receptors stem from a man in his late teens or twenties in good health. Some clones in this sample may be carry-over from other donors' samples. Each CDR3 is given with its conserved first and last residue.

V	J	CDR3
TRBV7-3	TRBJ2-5	CASSLSPGRAGETQYF
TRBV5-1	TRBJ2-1	CASSQRTSNEQFF
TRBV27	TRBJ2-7	CASSQLGGGSSYEQYF
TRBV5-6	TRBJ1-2	CASSFLQGYGYTF
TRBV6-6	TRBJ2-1	CASSPMSSGPYNEQFF
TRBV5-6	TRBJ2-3	CASSLRRGAGGDTQYF
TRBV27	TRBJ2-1	CASSSLSSSYNEQFF
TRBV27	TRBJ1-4	CASSREGTGEKLFF
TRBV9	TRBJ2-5	CASSVGAIIQETQYF
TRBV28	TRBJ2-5	CASSLPETQYF
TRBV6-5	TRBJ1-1	CASNETPNTEAFF
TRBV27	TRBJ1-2	CASRKQGIGYTF
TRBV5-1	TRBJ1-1	CASSPGTGTEAFF
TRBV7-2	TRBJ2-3	CASSERVGSTDTQYF
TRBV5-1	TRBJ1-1	CASSLGGATEAFF
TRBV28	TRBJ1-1	CASTAAGGTEAFF
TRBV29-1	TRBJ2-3	CSVGRDRNTDTQYF
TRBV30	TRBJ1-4	CAWSVGQPNEKLFF
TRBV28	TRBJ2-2	CASSLSLTGGWTGELFF
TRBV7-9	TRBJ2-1	CASRGRVRASGSNEQFF
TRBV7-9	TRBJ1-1	CASSPGRGDTEAFF
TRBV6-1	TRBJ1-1	CASSARQGAPAFF
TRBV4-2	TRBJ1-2	CASSHDAGTYGYTF
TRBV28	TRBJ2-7	CASSLTREDEQYF
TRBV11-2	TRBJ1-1	CASSLVRGGTEAFF
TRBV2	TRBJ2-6	CASSYSERGSGANVLTF
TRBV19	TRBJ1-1	CASSTSGGMNTEAFF
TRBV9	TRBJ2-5	CASKGRDGTPGETQYF
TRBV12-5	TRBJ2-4	CAPSRGPAKNIQYF
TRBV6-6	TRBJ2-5	CASSSPGDGEETQYF
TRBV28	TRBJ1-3	CASSLSGQVVGNTIYF
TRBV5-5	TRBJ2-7	CASSLTPGTGVGEQYF
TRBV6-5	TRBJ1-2	CASNPGFNYGYTF
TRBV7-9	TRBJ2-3	CASSSRTSGRTDTQYF
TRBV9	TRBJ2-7	CASSATGFTYEQYF
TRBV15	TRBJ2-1	CATSSRLAGTAEQFF
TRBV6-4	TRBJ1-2	CASRNRGDYGYTF
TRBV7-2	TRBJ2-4	CASSLGTLANIQYF
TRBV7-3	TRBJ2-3	CASSQRASGNADTQYF
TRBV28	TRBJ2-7	CASSTRAWEQYF
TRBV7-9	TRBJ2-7	CASSRLGQVGEQYF
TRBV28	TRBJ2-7	CASSTDSGRVFEQYF
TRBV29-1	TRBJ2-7	CSARGGFSYEQYF
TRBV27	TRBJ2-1	CASSLTSPGLAGGGPYNEQFF
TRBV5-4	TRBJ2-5	CASAPGYQETQYF
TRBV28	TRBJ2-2	CASSSPAGSGELFF
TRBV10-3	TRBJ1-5	CAISDFGSNQPQHF